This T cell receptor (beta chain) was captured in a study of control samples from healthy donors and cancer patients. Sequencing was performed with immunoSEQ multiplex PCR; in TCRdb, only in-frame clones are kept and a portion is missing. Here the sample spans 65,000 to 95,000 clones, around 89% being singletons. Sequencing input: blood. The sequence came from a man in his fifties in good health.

DNA of the CDR3: TGTGCCAGCAGTTACGGGACTAGCGGGGACACAGATACGCAGTATTTT. Translating it yields CASSYGTSGDTDTQYF. The chain employs TRBV6-8 and TRBJ2-3; 13 bases match TRBD2. J lost 2 bases, V lost 2 bases, and 1 base had no gene match. Germline V CDR1 and CDR2: MNHGY, SAAAGT. The CDR3 spans 16 residues.